This T cell receptor (beta chain) stems from a study of CD8 T cells in ankylosing spondylitis. Germline CDR1 and CDR2: SGDLS and YYNGEE. Germline trimming cut 0 bases from V and 5 bases from J; bases unmatched to any gene: 7. This CDR3 region has 16 residues. Study-wide results and caveats: Those disease-linked clones were CD8+; they were also relatively rare in peripheral blood. Previously reported in reactive arthritis synovial fluid and blood were some of the motif variants. Characteristic, it appeared, of ankylosing spondylitis blood was a TCR beta motif of roughly eight highly homologous variants.

This clonotype has ten or more counts. Its antigen is as yet unknown. In TCRdb, the 5' RACE reads were re-called with MiXCR into one record per CDR3 protein. Of 40,000 to 50,000 distinct CDR3 sequences listed, around 3.8% are singletons. The chain couples TRBV9 to TRBJ2-3; 9 bases align to TRBD2. Material: blood, either unsorted or a sorted T cell fraction (not recorded which). This TCR derives from a female donor with ankylosing spondylitis or in good health (not recorded which). CDR3 amino acids: CASSVDLAGLRDTQYF. In DNA form, the CDR3 reads TGTGCCAGCAGCGTAGACCTAGCGGGGCTTAGAGATACGCAGTATTTT.